This T cell receptor beta chain was observed in a study of blood T cell repertoires in COVID-19. In the study overall: PBMCs, B-cell-depleted T cells, or T cells provided the cDNA or gDNA that made up the material.

Individuals drawn from approximately 26 US areas were about 18 to 100 years old. Original processing methods: Reference gene primer amplification yielded estimated nucleated cell counts. The method was immunoSEQ multiplex PCR; TCRdb's version includes in-frame clones alone and lacks a portion of them. V and J calls and clone size are those listed in that table; D and trimming were worked out from the DNA. The sample lists roughly 430,000 clones, approximately 85% occurring once. Sequencing input: PBMCs or T cells enriched from blood (not recorded which). The clonotype originates from a woman between 35 and 50 years old with acute COVID-19.

The CDR3 nucleotides read TGCAGCGTCCCGGCGGTCCAGGGAGGGGCTTATGGCTACACCTTC. It encodes CSVPAVQGGAYGYTF. V and J are TRBV29-1 and TRBJ1-2, with D possibly TRBD1 on 5 matching bases. The V gene lost 6 bases and the J gene lost 5 bases, with 22 bases spanning the gap. CDR1 and CDR2 (germline): SQVTM, ANQGSEA. CDR3 size: 15 residues.